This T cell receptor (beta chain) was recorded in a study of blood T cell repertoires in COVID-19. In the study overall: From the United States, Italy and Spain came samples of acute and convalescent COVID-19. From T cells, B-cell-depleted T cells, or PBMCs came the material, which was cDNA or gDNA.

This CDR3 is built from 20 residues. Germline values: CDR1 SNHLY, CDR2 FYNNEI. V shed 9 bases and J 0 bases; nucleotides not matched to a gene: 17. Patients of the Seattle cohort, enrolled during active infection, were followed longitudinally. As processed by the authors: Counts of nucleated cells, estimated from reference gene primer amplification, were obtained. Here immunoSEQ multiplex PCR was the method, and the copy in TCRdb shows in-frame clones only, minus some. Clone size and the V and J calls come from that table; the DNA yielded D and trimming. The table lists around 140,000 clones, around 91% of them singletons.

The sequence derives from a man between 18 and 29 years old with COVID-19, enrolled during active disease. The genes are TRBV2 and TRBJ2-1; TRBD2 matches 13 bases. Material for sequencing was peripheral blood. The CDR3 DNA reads TGTGCCAGTCGATATACAAGAACTAGCGGGAGGGCCGTCTCCTACAATGAGCAGTTCTTC. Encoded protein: CASRYTRTSGRAVSYNEQFF. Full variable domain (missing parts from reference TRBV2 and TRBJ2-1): EPEVTQTPSHQVTQMGQEVILRCVPISNHLYFYWYRQILGQKVEFLVSFYNNEISEKSEIFDDQFSVERPDGSNFTLKIRSTKLEDSAMYFCASRYTRTSGRAVSYNEQFFGPGTRLTVL.